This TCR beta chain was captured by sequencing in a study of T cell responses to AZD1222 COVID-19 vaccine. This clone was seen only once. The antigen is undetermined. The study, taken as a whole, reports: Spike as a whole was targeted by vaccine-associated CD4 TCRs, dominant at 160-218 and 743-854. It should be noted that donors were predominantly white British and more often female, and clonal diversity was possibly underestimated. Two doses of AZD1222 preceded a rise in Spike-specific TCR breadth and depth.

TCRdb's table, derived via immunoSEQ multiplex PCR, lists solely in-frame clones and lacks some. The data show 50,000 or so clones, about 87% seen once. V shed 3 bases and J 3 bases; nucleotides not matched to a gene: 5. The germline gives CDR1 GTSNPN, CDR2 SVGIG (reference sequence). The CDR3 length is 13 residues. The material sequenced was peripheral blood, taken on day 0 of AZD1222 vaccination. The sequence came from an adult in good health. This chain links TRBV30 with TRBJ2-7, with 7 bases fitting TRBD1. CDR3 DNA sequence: TGTGCCTGGAGGGGGGACAGAAACTACGAGCAGTACTTC. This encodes CAWRGDRNYEQYF.